Included here is one T cell receptor (beta chain) sequence, with context. Amplification of TCR beta used genomic DNA extracted from peripheral blood. The source of the sample is a study of T cell repertoires in aging, cancer and after chemotherapy. A mixed TRB-A/B primer pool amplified rearranged TRB by multiplex touch-down PCR. TCRdb reprocessed the multiplex PCR reads with MiXCR, giving one entry per CDR3 protein. Here the sample spans roughly 2,500 distinct CDR3 sequences, 50% to 60% being singletons. CDR3 size: 16 residues. J was trimmed by 6 bases and V by 3 bases; bases with no gene match: 4. Germline V gene sequence: CDR1 SEHNR, CDR2 FQNEAQ (reference sequence).

Sequenced input: blood. V is TRBV7-9 and J is TRBJ2-3, with 15 nucleotides matching TRBD2. This TCR came from a human donor with a solid tumor. The CDR3 loop is CASSLAGTSGRDTQYF. The CDR3 DNA sequence: TGTGCCAGCAGCTTGGCCGGGACTAGCGGGAGGGATACGCAGTATTTT. The variable domain in full, with the rest retrieved from reference TRBV7-9 and TRBJ2-3, is DTGVSQNPRHKITKRGQNVTFRCDPISEHNRLYWYRQTLGQGPEFLTYFQNEAQLEKSRLLSDRFSAERPKGSFSTLEIQRTEQGDSAMYLCASSLAGTSGRDTQYFGPGTRLTVL.